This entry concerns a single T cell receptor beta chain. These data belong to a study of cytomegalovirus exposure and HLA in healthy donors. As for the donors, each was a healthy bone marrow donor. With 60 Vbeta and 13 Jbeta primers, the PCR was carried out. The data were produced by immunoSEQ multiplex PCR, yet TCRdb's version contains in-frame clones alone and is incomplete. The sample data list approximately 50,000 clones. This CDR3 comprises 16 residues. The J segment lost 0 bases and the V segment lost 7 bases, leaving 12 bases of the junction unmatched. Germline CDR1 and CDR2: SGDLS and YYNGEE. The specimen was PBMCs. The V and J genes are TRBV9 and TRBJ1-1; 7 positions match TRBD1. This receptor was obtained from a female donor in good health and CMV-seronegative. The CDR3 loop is CASGTDRVGMNTEAFF. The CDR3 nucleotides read TGTGCCAGCGGGACCGACAGGGTCGGAATGAACACTGAAGCTTTCTTT.